Listed here are 4 T cell receptor beta chains from one sample, sequenced in a study of blood T cell repertoires in COVID-19. Only in-frame clones appear in the TCRdb table, and some are missing; sequencing was by immunoSEQ multiplex PCR. The repertoire holds about 260,000 clones, with approximately 90% as singletons. Source material: peripheral blood. These receptor sequences come from a woman aged 40 to 50 with acute or convalescent COVID-19.

The CDR3 region is CASSVGGRGGYNEQFF. The CDR3 nucleotides read TGTGCCAGCAGCGTAGGTGGGCGGGGGGGATACAATGAGCAGTTCTTC. The chain joins TRBV9 to TRBJ2-1, with 9 bases that match TRBD2. The CDR3 has 16 residues. The germline gives CDR1 SGDLS, CDR2 YYNGEE. Unmatched junction bases numbered 5, after V lost 0 bases and J lost 4 bases.

V is TRBV9 and J is TRBJ1-2; D gene unclear. Between the trimmed V and J ends, which lost 4 bases and 4 bases, there was a span of 8 bases. The germline gives CDR1 SGDLS, CDR2 YYNGEE. CDR3 length: 12 amino acids. The CDR3 DNA reads TGTGCCAGCAGCTCCGAGGCCTATGGCTACACCTTC. It yields the protein CASSSEAYGYTF.

This clone was seen a single time. The chain recombines TRBV2 with TRBJ1-2, with 11 bases lining up with TRBD1. Germline assignment: CDR1 SNHLY and CDR2 FYNNEI. The J segment lost 4 bases and the V segment lost 0 bases, leaving 10 bases of the junction unmatched. This CDR3 has 18 amino acids. CDR3 in amino acids: CASSEAMDRGRLTYGYTF. The CDR3 DNA follows: TGTGCCAGCAGTGAAGCGATGGACAGGGGGCGTTTAACCTATGGCTACACCTTC.

V usage is TRBV2 and J usage is TRBJ1-5; D is perhaps TRBD1 (6 bases). V was trimmed by 0 bases and J by 1 base, leaving 10 bases between them. The CDR3 length is 16 residues. Germline V lookup: CDR1 SNHLY, CDR2 FYNNEI. The CDR3 nucleotides read TGTGCCAGCAGTGAAGCGGGGGGGGCAAGCAATCAGCCCCAGCATTTT. It yields the protein CASSEAGGASNQPQHF.